Sequencing of this T cell receptor (beta chain) was carried out in a study of cytomegalovirus exposure and HLA in healthy donors. This CDR3 contains 15 residues. CDR1 and CDR2 from the germline V gene are SGHRS and YFSETQ. V was shortened by 0 bases and J by 1 base, with 10 bases between the two germline ends. Donors sampled were nominally healthy, though unrecorded immune exposures were likely. The PCR had 60 Vbeta and 13 Jbeta primers. Profiling relied on immunoSEQ multiplex PCR, and the TCRdb table lists in-frame clones only, not all of them. The data show approximately 150,000 clones, about 77% seen once.

The chain has TRBV5-1 and TRBJ2-5; perhaps TRBD1 as D (6 bases). Sample: PBMCs. The sequence came from a woman in her forties or fifties in good health and CMV-seronegative. The CDR3 region is CASSLGTDLQETQYF. The CDR3 nucleotides read TGCGCCAGCAGCTTGGGGACAGACCTCCAAGAGACCCAGTACTTC.